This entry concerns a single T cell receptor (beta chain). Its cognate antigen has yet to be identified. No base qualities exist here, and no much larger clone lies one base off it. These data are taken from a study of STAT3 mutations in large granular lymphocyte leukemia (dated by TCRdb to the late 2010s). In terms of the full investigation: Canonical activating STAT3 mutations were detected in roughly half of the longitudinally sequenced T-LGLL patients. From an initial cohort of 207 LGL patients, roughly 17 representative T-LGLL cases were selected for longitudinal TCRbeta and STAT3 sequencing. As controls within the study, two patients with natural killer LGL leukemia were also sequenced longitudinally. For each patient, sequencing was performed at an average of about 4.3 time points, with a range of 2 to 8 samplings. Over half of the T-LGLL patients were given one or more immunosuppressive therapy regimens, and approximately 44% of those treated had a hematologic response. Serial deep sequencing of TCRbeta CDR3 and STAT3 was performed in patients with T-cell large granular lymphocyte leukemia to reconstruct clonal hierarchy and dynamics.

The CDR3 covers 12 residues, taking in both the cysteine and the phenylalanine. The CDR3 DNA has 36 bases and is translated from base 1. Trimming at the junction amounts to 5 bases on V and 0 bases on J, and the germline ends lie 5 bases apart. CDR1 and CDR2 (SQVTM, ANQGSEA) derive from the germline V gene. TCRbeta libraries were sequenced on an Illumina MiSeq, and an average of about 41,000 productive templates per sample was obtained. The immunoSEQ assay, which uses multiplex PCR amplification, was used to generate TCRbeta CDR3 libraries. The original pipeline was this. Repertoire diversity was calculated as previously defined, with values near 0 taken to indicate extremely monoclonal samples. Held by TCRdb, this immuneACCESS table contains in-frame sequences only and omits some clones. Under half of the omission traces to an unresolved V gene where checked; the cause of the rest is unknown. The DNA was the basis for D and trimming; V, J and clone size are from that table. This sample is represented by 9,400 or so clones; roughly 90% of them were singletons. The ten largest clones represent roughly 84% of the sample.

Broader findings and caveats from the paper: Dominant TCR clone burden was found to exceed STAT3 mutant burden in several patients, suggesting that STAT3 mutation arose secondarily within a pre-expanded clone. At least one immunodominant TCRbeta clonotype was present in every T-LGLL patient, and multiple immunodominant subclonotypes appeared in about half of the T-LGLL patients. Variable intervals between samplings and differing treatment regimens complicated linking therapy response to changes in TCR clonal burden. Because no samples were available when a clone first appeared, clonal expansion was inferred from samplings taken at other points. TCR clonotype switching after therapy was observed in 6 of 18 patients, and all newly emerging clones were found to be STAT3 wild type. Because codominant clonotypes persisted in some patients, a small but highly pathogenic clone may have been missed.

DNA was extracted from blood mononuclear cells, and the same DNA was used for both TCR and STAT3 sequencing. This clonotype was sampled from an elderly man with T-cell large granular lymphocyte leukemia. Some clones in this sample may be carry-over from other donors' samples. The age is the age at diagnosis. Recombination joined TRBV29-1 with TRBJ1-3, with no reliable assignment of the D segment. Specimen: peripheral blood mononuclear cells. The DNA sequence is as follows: TGCAGCGTTCGACCCTCTGGAAACACCATATATTTT. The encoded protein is CSVRPSGNTIYF.